This TCR beta chain was sequenced during a study of sequential checkpoint blockade in melanoma. Treatment defined: randomized to nivolumab then ipilimumab (arm A) or the reverse (arm B). PBMC sorting kept live CD3+CD8+ cells without CD19 or CD56. Libraries were prepared by immunoSEQ multiplex PCR; TCRdb keeps only in-frame clonotypes and omits some of them. The sample carries more than 15,000 clones, just under 75% recorded once. V trimming: 4 bases; J trimming: 5 bases; junction bases outside the gene matches: 6. CDR1 PRHDT and CDR2 FYEKMQ come from the germline V gene (reference sequence). This CDR3 contains 15 residues.

The sequence was collected from a human donor with melanoma. The genes are TRBV13 and TRBJ1-5, with TRBD1 matching over 9 bases. The source material was CD8+ T cells sorted from blood (inferred from file names), sampled from a patient given nivolumab and ipilimumab in sequence. The CDR3 coding sequence is TGTGCCAGCAGCTCACGTACAGGGGGCTATCAGCCCCAGCATTTT. Translation gives CASSSRTGGYQPQHF.